These T cell receptor beta chains were read from a single sample in a study of low-dose radiotherapy and immunotherapy resistance in tumors. TCRdb itself ran the reads through MiXCR, one entry per CDR3 protein. The sample lists about 60,000 distinct CDR3 sequences; roughly 24% were seen once. The source material was PBMCs, sampled before treatment. Source of these receptors: a male donor with prostate cancer. Each CDR3 is given with its conserved first and last residue. The D gene is left open where the match is weak. The size entry is marked missing in some rows and otherwise reads once, few, many or a size class.

J gene	D gene	V gene	clone size	CDR3 protein	CDR3 DNA
TRBJ2-3	-	TRBV4-2	-	CASRPSASWGTDTQYF	TGTGCCAGCAGACCGTCTGCCAGCTGGGGCACAGATACGCAGTATTTT
TRBJ1-1	-	TRBV6-2/TRBV6-3	many	CASSESRRMRNTEAFF	TGTGCCAGCAGCGAATCCCGACGGATGAGGAACACTGAAGCTTTCTTT
TRBJ1-1	-	TRBV19	many	CASGGIGLNTEAFF	TGTGCCAGTGGGGGGATTGGTTTGAATACTGAAGCTTTCTTT
TRBJ1-1	TRBD1	TRBV12-3/TRBV12-4	many	CASSVLRDSNTEAFF	TGTGCCAGCAGTGTACTCCGGGACAGTAACACTGAAGCTTTCTTT
TRBJ2-7	TRBD2	TRBV28	few	CASSSPWGGAPYEQYF	TGTGCCAGCAGTTCCCCCTGGGGGGGAGCACCCTACGAGCAGTACTTC
TRBJ2-7	-	TRBV19	-	CASANPGPQGYEQYF	TGTGCCAGCGCGAATCCGGGGCCCCAAGGGTACGAGCAGTACTTC
TRBJ2-1	TRBD2	TRBV9	few	CASSVSGGLEQFF	TGTGCCAGCAGCGTGTCGGGGGGGCTTGAGCAGTTCTTC
TRBJ2-1	TRBD2	TRBV7-9	many	CASSPGLAGNVDEQFF	TGTGCCAGCAGCCCTGGACTAGCGGGAAATGTCGATGAGCAGTTCTTC
TRBJ2-6	-	TRBV16	-	CASSQFALNSGANVLTF	TGTGCCAGCAGCCAATTCGCCCTTAACTCTGGGGCCAACGTCCTGACTTTC
TRBJ1-1	-	TRBV2	-	CASSEASRGNTEAFF	TGTGCCAGCAGTGAAGCGTCCAGGGGTAACACTGAAGCTTTCTTT
TRBJ2-5	-	TRBV5-1	many	CASSPAGAIQETQYF	TGCGCCAGCAGCCCCGCAGGGGCGATTCAAGAGACCCAGTACTTC
TRBJ2-7	TRBD2	TRBV2	many	CASSPGLAGIPYEQYF	TGTGCCAGTAGCCCGGGGCTAGCGGGGATCCCTTACGAGCAGTACTTC
TRBJ2-7	TRBD1	TRBV29-1	-	CSVVPGQGSYEQYF	TGCAGCGTAGTTCCGGGACAGGGCTCCTACGAGCAGTACTTC
TRBJ2-1	TRBD1	TRBV25-1	many	CASSEWVQDRANEQFF	TGTGCCAGCAGTGAATGGGTCCAGGACAGGGCTAATGAGCAGTTCTTC
TRBJ2-5	-	TRBV5-4	medium-sized	CASSLDRGVGETQYF	TGTGCCAGCAGCTTGGATAGGGGAGTCGGAGAGACCCAGTACTTC
TRBJ1-2	TRBD1	TRBV2	many	CASSPDGTGYGYTF	TGTGCCAGCAGTCCCGACGGGACAGGCTATGGCTACACCTTC
TRBJ2-1	-	TRBV4-2	many	CASSQVRGTYNEQFF	TGTGCCAGCAGCCAAGTACGTGGAACCTACAATGAGCAGTTCTTC
TRBJ2-7	-	TRBV27	many	CASSATLGGDRYEQYF	TGTGCCAGCAGTGCCACACTTGGCGGGGATAGATACGAGCAGTACTTC
TRBJ2-5	TRBD1	TRBV28	many	CASSPQGTGGFRGETQYF	TGTGCCAGCAGTCCCCAGGGGACAGGGGGCTTCCGGGGAGAGACCCAGTACTTC
TRBJ1-2	-	TRBV9	-	CASSVASQSYGYTF	TGTGCCAGCAGCGTCGCCTCACAATCCTATGGCTACACCTTC
TRBJ2-3	TRBD1	TRBV29-1	many	CSGQQGAFTDTQYF	TGCAGCGGTCAACAGGGGGCTTTCACAGATACGCAGTATTTT
TRBJ2-6	TRBD1	TRBV5-1	many	CASTLGQGASGANVLTF	TGCGCCAGCACCTTGGGACAGGGGGCTTCTGGGGCCAACGTCCTGACTTTC
TRBJ2-4	TRBD2	TRBV20-1	many	CSAQREAGALGYF	TGCAGTGCTCAGAGGGAGGCGGGAGCCCTAGGGTACTTC
TRBJ2-1	-	TRBV6-1	-	CASLDFNEQFF	TGTGCCAGCCTTGACTTTAATGAGCAGTTCTTC
TRBJ2-7	-	TRBV20-1	many	CSAGVVVRYEQYF	TGCAGTGCCGGCGTGGTGGTCCGCTACGAGCAGTACTTC
TRBJ2-1	-	TRBV11-2	many	CASSLERDQGVEQFF	TGTGCCAGCAGCTTAGAGCGGGACCAGGGGGTAGAGCAGTTCTTC
TRBJ2-2	-	TRBV27	-	CASSLQASSGELFFF	-
TRBJ2-2	TRBD1	TRBV18	many	CASYRTGTTGELFF	TGTGCCAGCTATCGGACAGGGACCACCGGGGAGCTGTTTTTT
TRBJ2-5	-	TRBV9	many	CASNSGQWETQYF	TGTGCCAGCAACAGTGGACAGTGGGAGACCCAGTACTTC
TRBJ1-5	-	TRBV13	-	CASSEARGMGNQPQHF	TGTGCCAGCAGTGAAGCGCGTGGAATGGGCAATCAGCCCCAGCATTTT
TRBJ2-2	-	TRBV20-1	many	CSVQNQGNTGELFF	TGCAGTGTCCAAAATCAGGGGAACACCGGGGAGCTGTTTTTT
TRBJ1-1	TRBD1	TRBV27	many	CASSFAGQQAFF	TGTGCCAGCAGTTTTGCGGGACAGCAAGCTTTCTTT
TRBJ2-2	-	TRBV3-1	-	CASSPRTANTGELFF	TGTGCCAGCAGCCCGCGGACAGCGAACACCGGGGAGCTGTTTTTT
TRBJ1-5	TRBD1	TRBV30	many	CAWSAGTGIQPQHF	TGTGCCTGGAGTGCCGGGACAGGGATTCAGCCCCAGCATTTT
TRBJ2-7	TRBD2	TRBV20-1	many	CSARDFQRDSYEQYF	TGCAGTGCTAGAGATTTCCAGCGGGACTCCTACGAGCAGTACTTC
TRBJ2-5	TRBD2	TRBV15	-	CATSRDSGGGVETQYF	TGTGCCACCAGCAGAGATAGCGGCGGGGGGGTGGAGACCCAGTACTTC
TRBJ2-7	-	TRBV6-4	-	CASIKTGRGAYEQYF	TGTGCCAGCATTAAAACAGGGAGGGGTGCCTACGAGCAGTACTTC
TRBJ2-1	TRBD2	TRBV2	many	CASSEDGRGRDNEQFF	TGTGCCAGCAGTGAAGACGGGCGCGGGAGAGACAATGAGCAGTTCTTC